These T cell receptor beta chains were read from a single sample in a study of shared clonotypes between healthy human individuals. The protocol was immunoSEQ multiplex PCR, while the TCRdb copy is restricted to in-frame clones and leaves out a portion. The data contain about 480,000 clones, roughly 85% of them singletons. The specimen was PBMCs. Receptor source: a woman aged 40 to 50 in good health. Some clones in this sample may be carry-over from other donors' samples. CDR3s leave out the opening cysteine and the closing phenylalanine or tryptophan. For some rows the clone size is stated as once, few or many, or as a class when expanded; others skip it.

CDR3 protein: ASSARTGSYEQY; clone size: NA; V gene: TRBV28
CDR3 protein: ASSSGTEETQY; clone size: NA; V gene: TRBV19
CDR3 protein: ASSSRGQGDQETQY; clone size: few; V gene: TRBV28
CDR3 protein: ASSPTGGTFYEQY; clone size: NA; V gene: TRBV5-1
CDR3 protein: ASSSGHLESNQPQH; clone size: NA; V gene: TRBV5-1
CDR3 protein: ASSWTSGLNEQF; clone size: NA; V gene: TRBV7-3
CDR3 protein: ASRGLDQETQY; clone size: NA; V gene: TRBV10-2
CDR3 protein: AASPTGSGNTIY; clone size: NA; V gene: TRBV19
CDR3 protein: ASSQAASGSFHEQF; clone size: few; V gene: TRBV5-4
CDR3 protein: SASSGSRQY; clone size: few; V gene: TRBV20-1
CDR3 protein: ATSRDRRGGQPQH; clone size: NA; V gene: TRBV15
CDR3 protein: ASSPLIGGTDTQY; clone size: NA; V gene: TRBV28
CDR3 protein: ASSVNYEQY; clone size: few; V gene: TRBV2
CDR3 protein: ASSLVGASYEQY; clone size: NA; V gene: TRBV11-2
CDR3 protein: ASTESWTGSSYNSPLH; clone size: once; V gene: TRBV5-1
CDR3 protein: ASSSRGGQGYEQY; clone size: NA; V gene: TRBV6-1
CDR3 protein: ASSGRTSGRAREQY; clone size: NA; V gene: TRBV5-4
CDR3 protein: ASRLAGDLNEQF; clone size: NA; V gene: TRBV5-1
CDR3 protein: ASSSLQGNTGELF; clone size: once; V gene: TRBV5-1
CDR3 protein: ASSYWQGFTGELF; clone size: once; V gene: TRBV6-5
CDR3 protein: ASRSRDSPYEQY; clone size: NA; V gene: TRBV19
CDR3 protein: ASSPYRGRSYEQY; clone size: NA; V gene: TRBV27
CDR3 protein: ASSQDPGIRPQH; clone size: NA; V gene: TRBV4-2
CDR3 protein: ASSHQPGGTNEKLF; clone size: NA; V gene: TRBV5-4
CDR3 protein: ASRPQGIYGYT; clone size: NA; V gene: TRBV2
CDR3 protein: ASSLKGGSYGYT; clone size: NA; V gene: TRBV27
CDR3 protein: SAAGQQETQY; clone size: NA; V gene: TRBV29-1
CDR3 protein: ASSPPGGSGNTIY; clone size: NA; V gene: TRBV6-1
CDR3 protein: ASSPPTGTAIGNTIY; clone size: NA; V gene: TRBV18
CDR3 protein: ASSPRQGAEEQY; clone size: NA; V gene: TRBV7-8
CDR3 protein: ASSDNGLVGATDTQY; clone size: NA; V gene: TRBV28
CDR3 protein: ASSEGTGGYNEQF; clone size: NA; V gene: TRBV6-1
CDR3 protein: ASSHRGGTGELF; clone size: NA; V gene: TRBV27
CDR3 protein: ASSLGGTLWDEQY; clone size: NA; V gene: TRBV7-6
CDR3 protein: ASSLAVRGTNTEAF; clone size: NA; V gene: TRBV7-2
CDR3 protein: ASSPSLGRGSTEAF; clone size: once; V gene: TRBV18
CDR3 protein: ASSFRDRSYAY; clone size: NA; V gene: TRBV7-9
CDR3 protein: ATSRNLAGVDEQY; clone size: NA; V gene: TRBV15
CDR3 protein: ASSLEGGAYEQY; clone size: NA; V gene: TRBV7-2
CDR3 protein: ASSLGRNRRQEKLF; clone size: once; V gene: TRBV5-6
CDR3 protein: ASSWGQGGNTEAF; clone size: NA; V gene: TRBV7-9
CDR3 protein: ASSYFGRQMNTEAF; clone size: few; V gene: TRBV6-5
CDR3 protein: SVEVVGYEQY; clone size: NA; V gene: TRBV29-1
CDR3 protein: ASSPHQGGVDTQY; clone size: NA; V gene: TRBV7-2
CDR3 protein: ASSPQGGTGELF; clone size: NA; V gene: TRBV18
CDR3 protein: ASSSGQETQY; clone size: NA; V gene: TRBV7-2
CDR3 protein: ASSQLGRTYEQY; clone size: NA; V gene: TRBV4-1
CDR3 protein: ASSVQGLAGGNEQF; clone size: NA; V gene: TRBV9
CDR3 protein: ASSSDGRANYGYT; clone size: NA; V gene: TRBV5-1
CDR3 protein: AWDGLADTGELF; clone size: NA; V gene: TRBV30
CDR3 protein: ASTFAATSDTDTQY; clone size: NA; V gene: TRBV28
CDR3 protein: ASSQGSGRSYGYT; clone size: few; V gene: TRBV4-1
CDR3 protein: ASSPRAGYEQY; clone size: once; V gene: TRBV7-6
CDR3 protein: ASSLSASSSTDTQY; clone size: once; V gene: TRBV7-6
CDR3 protein: ASIADRGLIINTDTQY; clone size: NA; V gene: TRBV11-1
CDR3 protein: ASQGLQETQY; clone size: NA; V gene: TRBV6-4
CDR3 protein: ASSQGYQGPTGELF; clone size: NA; V gene: TRBV4-2
CDR3 protein: ASSFSRSGEQF; clone size: NA; V gene: TRBV7-3
CDR3 protein: ASSQGTEAF; clone size: NA; V gene: TRBV18
CDR3 protein: ASSLEGGAGANVLT; clone size: few; V gene: TRBV11-2